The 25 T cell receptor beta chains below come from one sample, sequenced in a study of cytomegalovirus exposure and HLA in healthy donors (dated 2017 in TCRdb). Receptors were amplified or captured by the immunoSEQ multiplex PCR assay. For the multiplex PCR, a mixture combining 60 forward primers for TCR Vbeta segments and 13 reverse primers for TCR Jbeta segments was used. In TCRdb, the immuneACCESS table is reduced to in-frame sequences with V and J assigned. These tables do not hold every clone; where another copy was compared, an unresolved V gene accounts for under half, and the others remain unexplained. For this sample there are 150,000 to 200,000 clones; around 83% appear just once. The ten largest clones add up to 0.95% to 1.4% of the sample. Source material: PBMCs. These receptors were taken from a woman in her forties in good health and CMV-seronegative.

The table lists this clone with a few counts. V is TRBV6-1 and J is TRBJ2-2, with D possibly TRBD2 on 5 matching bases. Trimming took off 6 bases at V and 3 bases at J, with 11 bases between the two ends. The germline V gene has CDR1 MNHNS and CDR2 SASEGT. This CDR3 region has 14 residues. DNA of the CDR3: TGTGCCAGCAGCGGGGTGGCGCACACCGGGGAGCTGTTTTTT. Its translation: CASSGVAHTGELFF.

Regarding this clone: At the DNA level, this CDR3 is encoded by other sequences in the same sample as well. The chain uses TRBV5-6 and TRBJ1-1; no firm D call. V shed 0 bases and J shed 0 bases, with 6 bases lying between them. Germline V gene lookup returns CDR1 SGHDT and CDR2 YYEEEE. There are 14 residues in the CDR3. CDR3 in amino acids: CASSLGRVNTEAFF. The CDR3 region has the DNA TGTGCCAGCAGCTTGGGGAGGGTGAACACTGAAGCTTTCTTT.

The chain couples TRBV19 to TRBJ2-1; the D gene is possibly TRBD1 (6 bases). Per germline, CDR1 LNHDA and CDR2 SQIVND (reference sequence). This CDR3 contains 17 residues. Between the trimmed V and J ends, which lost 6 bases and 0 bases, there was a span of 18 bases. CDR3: CASRTQWGQPSYNEQFF. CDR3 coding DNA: TGTGCCAGTAGGACCCAATGGGGGCAGCCCTCCTACAATGAGCAGTTCTTC.

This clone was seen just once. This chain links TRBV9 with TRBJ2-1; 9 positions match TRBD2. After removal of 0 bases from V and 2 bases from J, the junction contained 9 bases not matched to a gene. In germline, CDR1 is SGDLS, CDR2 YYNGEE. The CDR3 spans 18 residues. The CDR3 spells CASSVGTAGGPAYNEQFF. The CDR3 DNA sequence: TGTGCCAGCAGCGTAGGTACAGCGGGAGGACCAGCCTACAATGAGCAGTTCTTC.

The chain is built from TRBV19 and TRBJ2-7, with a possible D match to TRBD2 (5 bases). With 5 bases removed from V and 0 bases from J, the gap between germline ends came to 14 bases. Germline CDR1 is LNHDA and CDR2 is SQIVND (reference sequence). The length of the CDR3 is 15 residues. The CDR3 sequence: CASSGRGGYSYEQYF. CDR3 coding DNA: TGTGCCAGTAGTGGTCGTGGCGGGTACTCCTACGAGCAGTACTTC.

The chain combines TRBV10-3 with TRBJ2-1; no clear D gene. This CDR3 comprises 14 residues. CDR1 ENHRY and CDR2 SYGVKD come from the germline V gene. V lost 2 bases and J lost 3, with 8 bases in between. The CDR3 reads CAISEDELYNEQFF. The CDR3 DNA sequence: TGTGCCATCAGTGAGGATGAGCTCTACAATGAGCAGTTCTTC.

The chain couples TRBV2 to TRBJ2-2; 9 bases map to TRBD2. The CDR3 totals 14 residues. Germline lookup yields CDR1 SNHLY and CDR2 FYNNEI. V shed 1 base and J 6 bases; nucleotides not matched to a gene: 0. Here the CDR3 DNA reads TGTGCCAGCAGTGAAGTAGCGGGAGCCGGGGAGCTGTTTTTT. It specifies CASSEVAGAGELFF.

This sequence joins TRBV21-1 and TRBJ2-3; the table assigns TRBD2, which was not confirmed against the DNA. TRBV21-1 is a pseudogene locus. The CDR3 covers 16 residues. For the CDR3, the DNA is TGTGCCAGCAGCCACGAGATGGCGGGATACACAGATACGCAGTATTTT. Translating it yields CASSHEMAGYTDTQYF.

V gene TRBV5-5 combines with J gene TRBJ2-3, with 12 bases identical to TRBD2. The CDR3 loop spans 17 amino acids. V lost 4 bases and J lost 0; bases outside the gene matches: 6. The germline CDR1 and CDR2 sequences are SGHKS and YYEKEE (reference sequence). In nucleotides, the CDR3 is TGTGCCAGCAGCCCCCGACTAGCGGGAGTAAGCACAGATACGCAGTATTTT. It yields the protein CASSPRLAGVSTDTQYF.

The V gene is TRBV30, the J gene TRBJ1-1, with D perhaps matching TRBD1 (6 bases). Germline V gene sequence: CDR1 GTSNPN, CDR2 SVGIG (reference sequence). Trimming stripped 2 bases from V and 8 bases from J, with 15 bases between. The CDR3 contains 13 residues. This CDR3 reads CAWSLDGGREAFF. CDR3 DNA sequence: TGTGCCTGGAGTTTAGACGGGGGGCGGGAAGCTTTCTTT.

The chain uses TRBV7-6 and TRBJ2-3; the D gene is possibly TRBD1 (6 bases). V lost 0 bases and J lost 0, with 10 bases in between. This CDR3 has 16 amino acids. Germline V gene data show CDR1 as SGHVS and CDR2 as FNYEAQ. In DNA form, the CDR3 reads TGTGCCAGCAGCTTAGCGGGGGCGGGTAGCACAGATACGCAGTATTTT. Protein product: CASSLAGAGSTDTQYF.

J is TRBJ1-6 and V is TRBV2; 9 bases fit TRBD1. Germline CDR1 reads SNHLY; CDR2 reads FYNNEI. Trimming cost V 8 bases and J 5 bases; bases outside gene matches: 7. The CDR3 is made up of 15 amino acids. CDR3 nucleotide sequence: TGTGCCAGCTACACAGGGGGCTGGAATAATTCACCCCTCCACTTT. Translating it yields CASYTGGWNNSPLHF.

The CDR3 is CASSRTSPSNQPQHF. The DNA for the CDR3 is TGTGCCAGCTCCAGGACATCACCGAGCAATCAGCCCCAGCATTTT. The chain recombines TRBV19 with TRBJ1-5; D may be TRBD1 (5 bases). The CDR3 runs to 15 residues. CDR1 is LNHDA and CDR2 is SQIVND in the germline V gene (reference sequence). V lost 9 bases and J lost 1, with 16 bases in between.

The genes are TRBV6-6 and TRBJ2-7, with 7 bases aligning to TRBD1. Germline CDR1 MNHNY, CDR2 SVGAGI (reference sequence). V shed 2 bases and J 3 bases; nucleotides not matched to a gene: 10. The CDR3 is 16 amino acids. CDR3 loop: CASSYAKPGQNYEQYF. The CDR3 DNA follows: TGTGCCAGCAGTTACGCTAAGCCGGGACAGAACTACGAGCAGTACTTC.

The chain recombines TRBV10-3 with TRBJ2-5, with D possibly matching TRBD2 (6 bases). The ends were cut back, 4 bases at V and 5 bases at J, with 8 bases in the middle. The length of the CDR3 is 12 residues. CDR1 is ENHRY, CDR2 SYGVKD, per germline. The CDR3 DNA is TGTGCCATCAGTGTCGGGGGTGAGACCCAGTACTTC. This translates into CAISVGGETQYF.

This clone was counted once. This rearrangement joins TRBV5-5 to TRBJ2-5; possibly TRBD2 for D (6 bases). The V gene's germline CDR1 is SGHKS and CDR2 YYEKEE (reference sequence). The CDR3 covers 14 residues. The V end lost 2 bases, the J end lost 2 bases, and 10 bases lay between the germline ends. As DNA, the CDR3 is TGTGCCAGCAGCTTCCGGGACTCTCAAGAGACCCAGTACTTC. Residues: CASSFRDSQETQYF.

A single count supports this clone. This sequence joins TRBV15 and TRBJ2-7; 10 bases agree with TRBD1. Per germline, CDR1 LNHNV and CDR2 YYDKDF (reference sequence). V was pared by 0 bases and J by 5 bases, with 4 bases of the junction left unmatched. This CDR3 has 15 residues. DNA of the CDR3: TGTGCCACCAGCAGAGATATGGGACAGGGGAACGAGCAGTACTTC. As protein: CATSRDMGQGNEQYF.

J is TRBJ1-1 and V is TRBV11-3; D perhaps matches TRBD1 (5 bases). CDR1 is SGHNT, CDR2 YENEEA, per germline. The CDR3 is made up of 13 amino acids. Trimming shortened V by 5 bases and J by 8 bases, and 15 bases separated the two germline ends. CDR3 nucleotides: TGTGCCAGCAGCCCGCGCAGGGAAAGGGAAGCTTTCTTT. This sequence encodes CASSPRREREAFF. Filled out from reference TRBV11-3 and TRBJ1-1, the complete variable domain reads EAGVVQSPRYKIIEKKQPVAFWCNPISGHNTLYWYLQNLGQGPELLIRYENEEAVDDSQLPKDRFSAERLKGVDSTLKIQPAELGDSAVYLCASSPRREREAFFGQGTRLTVV.

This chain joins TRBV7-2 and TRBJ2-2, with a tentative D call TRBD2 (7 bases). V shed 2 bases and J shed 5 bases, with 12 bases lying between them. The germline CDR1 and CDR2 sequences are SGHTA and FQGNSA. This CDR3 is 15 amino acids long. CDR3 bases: TGTGCCAGCAGCTTAAATGGGGGGGCGACCGGGGAGCTGTTTTTT. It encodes CASSLNGGATGELFF.

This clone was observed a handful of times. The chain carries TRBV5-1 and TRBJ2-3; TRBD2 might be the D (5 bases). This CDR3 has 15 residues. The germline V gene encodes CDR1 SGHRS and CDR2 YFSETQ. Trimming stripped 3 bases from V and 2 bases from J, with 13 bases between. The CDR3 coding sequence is TGCGCCAGCAGCTCCGCGGGTACGGACACAGATACGCAGTATTTT. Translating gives CASSSAGTDTDTQYF.

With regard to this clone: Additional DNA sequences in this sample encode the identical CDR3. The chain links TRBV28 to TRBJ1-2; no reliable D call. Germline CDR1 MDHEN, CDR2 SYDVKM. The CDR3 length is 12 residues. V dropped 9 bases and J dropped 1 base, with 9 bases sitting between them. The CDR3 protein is CASRSGNYGYTF. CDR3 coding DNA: TGTGCCAGTCGGTCGGGTAACTATGGCTACACCTTC.

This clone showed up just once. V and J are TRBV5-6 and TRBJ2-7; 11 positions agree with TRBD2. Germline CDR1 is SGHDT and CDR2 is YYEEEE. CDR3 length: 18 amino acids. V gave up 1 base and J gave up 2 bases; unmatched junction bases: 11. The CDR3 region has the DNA TGTGCCAGCAGCTTGTTGCTCTCGAATAGCGGGAGGGCCTACGAGCAGTACTTC. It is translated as CASSLLLSNSGRAYEQYF.

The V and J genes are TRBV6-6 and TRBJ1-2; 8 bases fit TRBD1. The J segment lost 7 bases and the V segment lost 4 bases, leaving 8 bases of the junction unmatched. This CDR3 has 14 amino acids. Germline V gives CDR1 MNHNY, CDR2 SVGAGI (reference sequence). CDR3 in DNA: TGTGCCAGCAGTTCACAGGGGGGAGTAGGTGGCTACACCTTC. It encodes CASSSQGGVGGYTF.

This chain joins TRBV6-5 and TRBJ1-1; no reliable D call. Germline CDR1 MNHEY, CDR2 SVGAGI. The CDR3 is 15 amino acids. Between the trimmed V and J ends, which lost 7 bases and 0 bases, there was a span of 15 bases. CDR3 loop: CASTSYDKMNTEAFF. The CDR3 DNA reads TGTGCCAGCACATCCTACGACAAGATGAACACTGAAGCTTTCTTT.

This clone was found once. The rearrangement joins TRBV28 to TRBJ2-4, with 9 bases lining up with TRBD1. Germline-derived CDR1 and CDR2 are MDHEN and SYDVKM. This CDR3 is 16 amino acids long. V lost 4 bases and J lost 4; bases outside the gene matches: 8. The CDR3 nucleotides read TGTGCCAGCAGTTCGGGGGGACAGGGAAAAAAAAACATTCAGTACTTC. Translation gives CASSSGGQGKKNIQYF.